The 18 T cell receptor beta chains in this list originate from one sample, sequenced in a study of CD8+CD57+ T cells in acquired aplastic anemia. Genomic DNA was employed as the template in profiling TCR beta VDJ and CDR3. One entry per CDR3 protein results from TCRdb running MiXCR on the reads. The repertoire holds tens of thousands of distinct CDR3 sequences, with 45% to 60% as singletons. The source material was sorted CD4+, CD8+, or CD8+CD57+ T cells (not recorded which) from PBMCs. These receptors were taken from a human donor in good health, serving as a control.

This chain uses TRBV20-1 with TRBJ1-2; possible D gene TRBD1, 5 bases. Germline values: CDR1 DFQATT, CDR2 SNEGSKA (reference sequence). CDR3 length: 15 residues. V was cut by 6 bases and J by 0 bases, with 17 bases left in between. The CDR3 protein is CSASGHLQSNYGYTF. In DNA form, the CDR3 reads TGCAGTGCGAGCGGACATCTTCAGTCTAACTATGGCTACACCTTC.

This clonotype was counted once. V and J are TRBV20-1 and TRBJ1-2; TRBD1 might be the D (5 bases). The ends were cut back, 3 bases at V and 2 bases at J, with 7 bases in the middle. Looked up from germline, CDR1 is DFQATT and CDR2 is SNEGSKA (reference sequence). The length of the CDR3 is 12 residues. The CDR3 nucleotides are TGCAGTGCTAGCCGACAGAACTATGGCTACACCTTC. This translates into CSASRQNYGYTF.

This clonotype was counted only a few times. The chain links TRBV2 to TRBJ2-7; 10 positions match TRBD2. The V segment lost 2 bases and the J segment 3 bases; nucleotides outside the gene matches: 1. This CDR3 has 14 residues. Germline CDR1 SNHLY, CDR2 FYNNEI. CDR3: CASSEQREGYEQYF. CDR3 nucleotides: TGTGCCAGCAGTGAACAGCGGGAGGGCTACGAGCAGTACTTC.

V gene TRBV10-1 combines with J gene TRBJ2-1; D remains ambiguous. V was shortened by 3 bases and J by 8 bases, with 8 bases between the two germline ends. The CDR3 contains 12 residues. From germline, CDR1 is WNHNN and CDR2 SYGVQD (reference sequence). This chain's CDR3 is CASSDRGDEQFF. CDR3 DNA: TGCGCCAGCAGTGACCGTGGAGATGAGCAGTTCTTC.

This clonotype was recorded a few times. J is TRBJ2-3 and V is TRBV30; a weak D match, TRBD1 (5 bases). Between the trimmed V and J ends, which lost 5 bases and 3 bases, there was a span of 9 bases. The CDR3 spans 12 residues. Germline V gives CDR1 GTSNPN, CDR2 SVGIG (reference sequence). The CDR3 nucleotides read TGTGCCTGGGGCGACAGTACAGATACGCAGTATTTT. Its translation: CAWGDSTDTQYF.

This sequence joins TRBV10-2 and TRBJ2-7, with 14 positions matching TRBD2. The germline CDR1 and CDR2 sequences are WSHSY and SAAADI. The CDR3 consists of 13 residues. V was pared by 9 bases and J by 9 bases, with 7 bases of the junction left unmatched. CDR3: CASGTSGGTGQYF. CDR3 DNA sequence: TGCGCCAGTGGGACTAGCGGGGGCACGGGGCAGTACTTC.

V is TRBV15 and J is TRBJ2-1; perhaps TRBD2 as D (5 bases). This CDR3 is 14 amino acids long. From germline, CDR1 is LNHNV and CDR2 YYDKDF (reference sequence). V was trimmed by 4 bases and J by 1 base, leaving 8 bases between them. The CDR3 DNA sequence: TGTGCCACCAGCACAGGCGGGTCCTACAATGAGCAGTTCTTC. Translating gives CATSTGGSYNEQFF. The full variable domain, rest sourced from reference TRBV15 and TRBJ2-1, is DAMVIQNPRYQVTQFGKPVTLSCSQTLNHNVMYWYQQKSSQAPKLLFHYYDKDFNNEADTPDNFQSRRPNTSFCFLDIRSPGLGDTAMYLCATSTGGSYNEQFFGPGTRLTVL.

The chain couples TRBV2 to TRBJ1-2, with 8 bases aligning to TRBD1. CDR3 length: 15 amino acids. Germline assignment: CDR1 SNHLY and CDR2 FYNNEI. Trimming at V came to 6 bases and at J to 0 bases, leaving 6 bases not matched to a gene. CDR3 in amino acids: CASRGGQGANYGYTF. In nucleotides, the CDR3 is TGTGCCAGCAGGGGAGGACAGGGAGCTAACTATGGCTACACCTTC.

By share, this clonotype ranks as medium-sized. This rearrangement joins TRBV7-9 to TRBJ2-7; tentative D call: TRBD1 (5 bases). Germline V gene sequence: CDR1 SEHNR, CDR2 FQNEAQ (reference sequence). Trimming removed 4 bases at V and 6 bases at J, with 10 bases between. CDR3 size: 12 residues. For the CDR3, the DNA is TGTGCCAGCAGCTCCGACAGATTCGAGCAGTACTTC. Encoded protein: CASSSDRFEQYF.

The chain carries TRBV19 and TRBJ1-5; the match to TRBD1 covers 8 bases. The length of the CDR3 is 16 residues. V shed 4 bases, J shed 2 bases, and the junction held 7 bases outside the gene matches. The germline V gene encodes CDR1 LNHDA and CDR2 SQIVND (reference sequence). The CDR3 loop is CASSTDRARGNQPQHF. CDR3 nucleotide sequence: TGTGCCAGTAGTACGGACAGGGCACGGGGCAATCAGCCCCAGCATTTT.

The chain links TRBV9 to TRBJ2-5; 15 positions agree with TRBD2. The trim removed 3 bases at V and 2 bases at J, leaving 5 bases unmatched. The V gene's germline CDR1 is SGDLS and CDR2 YYNGEE. The CDR3 covers 17 residues. This chain's CDR3 is CASSAGLAGGAQETQYF. The CDR3 DNA reads TGTGCCAGCAGCGCGGGACTAGCGGGAGGTGCTCAAGAGACCCAGTACTTC. The whole variable domain, remainder taken from reference TRBV9 and TRBJ2-5, is DSGVTQTPKHLITATGQRVTLRCSPRSGDLSVYWYQQSLDQGLQFLIQYYNGEERAKGNILERFSAQQFPDLHSELNLSSLELGDSALYFCASSAGLAGGAQETQYFGPGTRLLVL.

The chain combines TRBV4-3 with TRBJ1-1; D is undetermined. From germline, CDR1 is LGHNA and CDR2 YSLEER. V lost 0 bases, J lost 6 bases, and 14 bases lay in between. This CDR3 region has 15 residues. The CDR3 here is CASSQDLAGISEAFF. The CDR3 bases are TGCGCCAGCAGCCAAGATTTGGCAGGTATTTCTGAAGCTTTCTTT.

J is TRBJ1-5 and V is TRBV10-1; 7 nucleotides match TRBD1. The CDR3 length is 16 residues. V shed 2 bases, J shed 3 bases, and the junction held 7 bases outside the gene matches. The germline V gene encodes CDR1 WNHNN and CDR2 SYGVQD (reference sequence). This CDR3 is CASSEPEDRINQPQHF. The CDR3 DNA follows: TGCGCCAGCAGTGAGCCAGAGGACAGGATCAATCAGCCCCAGCATTTT.

The rearrangement uses TRBV2 and TRBJ1-2; 9 bases line up with TRBD1. V lost 10 bases to trimming and J lost 7 bases; unmatched junction nucleotides: 10. CDR3 size: 13 residues. Germline CDR1 is SNHLY and CDR2 is FYNNEI. CDR3 in DNA: TGTGCCATTCCATACAGGGGGCAGGGTGGCTACACCTTC. Translating gives CAIPYRGQGGYTF.

This chain connects TRBV5-1 to TRBJ2-5; 12 bases map to TRBD2. Germline V gene sequence: CDR1 SGHRS, CDR2 YFSETQ. This CDR3 spans 18 amino acids. V lost 5 bases to trimming and J lost 1 base; unmatched junction nucleotides: 12. The CDR3 bases are TGCGCCAGCAGGCGCTCTAGCGGGGGGGCGGTGACCCAAGAGACCCAGTACTTC. It is translated as CASRRSSGGAVTQETQYF.

The chain joins TRBV19 to TRBJ2-1, with 15 bases that match TRBD2. This CDR3 comprises 15 residues. Per germline, CDR1 LNHDA and CDR2 SQIVND (reference sequence). V dropped 6 bases and J dropped 7; count of bases not matched to a gene: 4. The CDR3 loop is CASSHGTSGGNEQFF. DNA of the CDR3: TGTGCCAGTAGCCACGGGACTAGCGGGGGGAATGAGCAGTTCTTC.

This clonotype showed up many times. This sequence joins TRBV6-5 and TRBJ2-1; 10 nucleotides agree with TRBD2. The CDR3 totals 17 residues. J lost 5 bases, V lost 2 bases, and 9 bases had no gene match. CDR1 is MNHEY, CDR2 SVGAGI, per germline. The CDR3 DNA reads as TGTGCCAGCAGTTACCTCCTAGCGGGGGCCCCCGACAATGAGCAGTTCTTC. This gives the protein CASSYLLAGAPDNEQFF.

This clonotype came up once. The chain is built from TRBV2 and TRBJ1-2, with 7 bases that match TRBD1. Trimming took 4 bases from V and 3 from J; bases not matched to a gene: 5. The germline V gene has CDR1 SNHLY and CDR2 FYNNEI. There are 14 residues in the CDR3. Written as DNA, the CDR3 is TGTGCCAGCAGTGTTACAGGGGTGGACTATGGCTACACCTTC. It specifies CASSVTGVDYGYTF.